Below are 2 T cell receptor beta chains sequenced from a single sample in a study of blood T cell repertoires in COVID-19. TCRdb keeps only in-frame clones here, not all; method: immunoSEQ multiplex PCR. This repertoire shows 150,000 to 200,000 clones, roughly 88% found once; its top ten account for approximately 11%. The specimen was peripheral blood. These receptors were obtained from a human donor with active or convalescent COVID-19. The donor label of this sample is uncertain.

The chain joins TRBV5-5 to TRBJ1-4, with D possibly TRBD1 on 5 matching bases. The V end was cut by 5 bases, the J end by 8 bases, with 16 bases between. The CDR3 has 14 amino acids. The V gene's germline CDR1 is SGHKS and CDR2 YYEKEE (reference sequence). This chain's CDR3 is CASSPGGGWEKLFF. CDR3 DNA sequence: TGTGCCAGCAGTCCCGGCGGGGGTTGGGAAAAACTGTTTTTT.

The chain uses TRBV7-6 and TRBJ2-6, with D perhaps TRBD1 (5 bases). V lost 5 bases and J 0 bases, leaving 20 bases between the germline ends. Per germline, CDR1 SGHVS and CDR2 FNYEAQ. This CDR3 has 19 amino acids. The CDR3 DNA sequence: TGTGCCAGCAGCGGGTCTAGGGGTTCTCTACTCTCTGGGGCCAACGTCCTGACTTTC. It encodes CASSGSRGSLLSGANVLTF.